The T cell receptor beta chain under discussion was sequenced for a study of blood T cell repertoires in COVID-19. Across the study: PBMCs, B-cell-depleted T cells, or T cells were the source of the cDNA or gDNA that made up the material.

V shed 3 bases and J shed 0 bases, with 8 bases lying between them. The length of the CDR3 is 13 residues. Germline CDR1 GTSNPN, CDR2 SVGIG (reference sequence). The assay was immunoSEQ multiplex PCR, and TCRdb's table has in-frame clones only and misses some. The table records tens of thousands of clones, more than 75% of them present only once. The sequence was collected from a human donor in a cohort sampled during active COVID-19. Sequenced input: peripheral blood. The J gene is TRBJ1-1, the V gene TRBV30; no firm D call. CDR3 coding DNA: TGTGCCTGGAGGGCTTCGCTGAACACTGAAGCTTTCTTT. As protein: CAWRASLNTEAFF.